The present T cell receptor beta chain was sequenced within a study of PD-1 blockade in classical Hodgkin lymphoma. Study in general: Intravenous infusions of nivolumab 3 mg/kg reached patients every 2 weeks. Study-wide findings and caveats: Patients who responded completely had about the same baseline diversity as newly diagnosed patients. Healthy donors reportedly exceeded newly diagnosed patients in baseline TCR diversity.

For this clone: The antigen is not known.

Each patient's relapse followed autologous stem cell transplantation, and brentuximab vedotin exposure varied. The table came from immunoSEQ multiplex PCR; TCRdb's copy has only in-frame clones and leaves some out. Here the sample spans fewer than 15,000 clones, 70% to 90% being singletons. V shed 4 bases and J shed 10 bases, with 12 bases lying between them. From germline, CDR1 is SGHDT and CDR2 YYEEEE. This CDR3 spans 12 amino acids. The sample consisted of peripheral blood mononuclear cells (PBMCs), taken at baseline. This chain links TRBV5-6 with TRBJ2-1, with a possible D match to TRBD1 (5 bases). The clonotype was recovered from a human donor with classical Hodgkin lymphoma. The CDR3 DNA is TGTGCCAGCAGCCTAATCGACAGCGAGCAGTTCTTC. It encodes CASSLIDSEQFF. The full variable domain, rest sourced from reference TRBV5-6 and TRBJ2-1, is DAGVTQSPTHLIKTRGQQVTLRCSPKSGHDTVSWYQQALGQGPQFIFQYYEEEERQRGNFPDRFSGHQFPNYSSELNVNALLLGDSALYLCASSLIDSEQFFGPGTRLTVL.